This T cell receptor (beta chain) came from a study of OX40 agonist ivuxolimab in advanced cancers. Points from the study as a whole: Also showing low normalized T-cell clonal expansion were some of the nonresponders. Expanded clones were, on average, more numerous in CD8+ T cells than in CD4+.

Libraries were prepared by immunoSEQ multiplex PCR; TCRdb keeps only in-frame clonotypes and omits some of them. The sample lists roughly 75,000 clones; about 93% were seen once. With regard to this clone: Its antigen is unidentified.

The origin of this receptor is an adult with an advanced solid tumor such as melanoma, head and neck, liver or kidney cancer. This material consisted of CD4+ or CD8+ T cells sorted from blood, taken in a trial of the OX40 agonist ivuxolimab.

CDR3 bases: TGTGCCAGCAGCCCTGGCGTAGGGGTTCTTGGCTACACCTTC. This translates into CASSPGVGVLGYTF. The rearrangement uses TRBV5-6 and TRBJ1-2, with D possibly matching TRBD1 (5 bases). Trimming removed 4 bases from V and 7 bases from J, with 17 bases in between. The CDR3 covers 14 residues. In germline, CDR1 is SGHDT, CDR2 YYEEEE.